Following are 21 T cell receptor beta chains from one sample sequenced in a study of blood T cell repertoires in COVID-19 (TCRdb year 2020). Libraries were built with the immunoSEQ multiplex PCR assay. Imported from immuneACCESS, the table was reduced by TCRdb to in-frame sequences with V and J called. These copies leave out some clones; in studies compared against another copy, an unresolved V gene accounts for under half, and the cause of the remainder is not known. The sample table contains roughly 90,000 clones; only one count was recorded for 75% to 90% of them. The ten largest clones represent 25% to 40% of the sample. The sequenced sample was peripheral blood. Every receptor here comes from an elderly woman with active or convalescent COVID-19.

V usage is TRBV27 and J usage is TRBJ2-5, with D perhaps TRBD1 (6 bases). This CDR3 has 14 amino acids. CDR1 is MNHEY and CDR2 is SMNVEV in the germline V gene (reference sequence). V was clipped by 5 bases and J by 4 bases, with 14 bases between them. The CDR3 loop reads CASSDRFITETQYF. In DNA form, the CDR3 reads TGTGCCAGCAGTGACAGGTTTATTACAGAGACCCAGTACTTC.

The gene calls are TRBV3-1 (or the pseudogene TRBV3-2) and TRBJ2-7; 7 bases are shared with TRBD1. CDR3 length: 15 amino acids. Germline V gives CDR1 LGHDT, CDR2 YNNKEL (reference sequence). V shed 4 bases and J 5 bases; nucleotides not matched to a gene: 11. This CDR3 reads CASSRMTGNGHEQYF. The CDR3 DNA sequence: TGTGCCAGCAGCCGGATGACAGGGAACGGCCACGAGCAGTACTTC.

This clone was seen repeatedly, ten times or more. This chain connects TRBV2 to TRBJ2-2, with D maybe TRBD1 (5 bases). From germline, CDR1 is SNHLY and CDR2 FYNNEI. The ends were cut back, 7 bases at V and 7 bases at J, with 19 bases in the middle. CDR3 length equals 15 residues. The CDR3 protein is CASKAGQGRVGELFF. The CDR3 region has the DNA TGTGCCAGCAAAGCAGGGCAGGGTCGGGTCGGGGAGCTGTTTTTT. Filled out from reference TRBV2 and TRBJ2-2, the complete variable domain reads EPEVTQTPSHQVTQMGQEVILRCVPISNHLYFYWYRQILGQKVEFLVSFYNNEISEKSEIFDDQFSVERPDGSNFTLKIRSTKLEDSAMYFCASKAGQGRVGELFFGEGSRLTVL.

This chain joins TRBV5-4 and TRBJ2-5, with 9 bases aligning to TRBD2. With 2 bases clipped from V and 1 base from J, the junction kept 6 bases outside the gene matches. The CDR3 sequence is 16 residues long. Germline loops: CDR1 SGHNT, CDR2 YYREEE (reference sequence). CDR3: CASSFNSGGGQETQYF. DNA for the CDR3: TGTGCCAGCAGCTTTAATAGCGGGGGAGGCCAAGAGACCCAGTACTTC.

The rearrangement joins TRBV19 to TRBJ2-7; 10 bases line up with TRBD1. CDR3 size: 13 residues. The trim removed 8 bases at V and 3 bases at J, leaving 4 bases unmatched. From germline, CDR1 is LNHDA and CDR2 SQIVND (reference sequence). For the CDR3, the DNA is TGTGCCAGTGGGACAGGGGCCCTCTACGAGCAGTACTTC. Its translation is CASGTGALYEQYF.

The chain is built from TRBV5-1 and TRBJ2-3; 8 bases align to TRBD2. Germline assignment: CDR1 SGHRS and CDR2 YFSETQ. This CDR3 has 16 residues. V was clipped by 4 bases and J by 0 bases; unmatched bases: 7. The chain's CDR3 is CASSDPSSGSTDTQYF. The CDR3 DNA reads as TGCGCCAGCAGCGACCCATCTAGCGGGAGCACAGATACGCAGTATTTT.

The chain uses TRBV10-1 and TRBJ2-1; D possibly corresponds to TRBD2 (5 bases). Germline assignment: CDR1 WNHNN and CDR2 SYGVQD (reference sequence). V lost 3 bases to trimming and J lost 0 bases, with 9 bases between them. CDR3 size: 15 residues. The CDR3 DNA follows: TGCGCCAGCAGTGAATCCGCGGGCTCCTACAATGAGCAGTTCTTC. This translates into CASSESAGSYNEQFF.

This clone was counted once. The rearrangement uses TRBV4-1 and TRBJ1-4; D is unresolved. The CDR3 contains 15 residues. Germline V gives CDR1 MGHRA, CDR2 YSYEKL. The germline V and J ends were trimmed by 4 bases and 8 bases, with 17 bases remaining between them. The DNA of the CDR3 is TGCGCCAGCAGCCCCCGGGAGATCGCAGAGGAAAAACTGTTTTTT. It is translated as CASSPREIAEEKLFF.

The chain uses TRBV7-9 and TRBJ2-1; D is unresolved. In germline, CDR1 is SEHNR, CDR2 FQNEAQ (reference sequence). V dropped 2 bases and J dropped 0 bases, with 5 bases sitting between them. The CDR3 is 14 residues long. CDR3 DNA: TGTGCCAGCAGCTTACTTAGCTCCTACAATGAGCAGTTCTTC. Protein product: CASSLLSSYNEQFF. The full variable domain, in which reference TRBV7-9 and TRBJ2-1 provide the parts outside the CDR3, is DTGVSQNPRHKITKRGQNVTFRCDPISEHNRLYWYRQTLGQGPEFLTYFQNEAQLEKSRLLSDRFSAERPKGSFSTLEIQRTEQGDSAMYLCASSLLSSYNEQFFGPGTRLTVL.

This chain uses TRBV28 with TRBJ2-5; D is perhaps TRBD2 (5 bases). Looked up from germline, CDR1 is MDHEN and CDR2 is SYDVKM. The CDR3 totals 14 residues. Between the trimmed V and J ends, which lost 6 bases and 5 bases, there was a span of 16 bases. This CDR3 reads CASRADWRGETQYF. The DNA for the CDR3 is TGTGCCAGCAGGGCGGACTGGAGAGGCGAGACCCAGTACTTC.

V gene TRBV7-2 combines with J gene TRBJ2-7; maybe TRBD1 (5 bases). The germline V gene has CDR1 SGHTA and CDR2 FQGNSA. Between the trimmed V and J ends, which lost 3 bases and 2 bases, there was a span of 11 bases. The CDR3 spans 14 residues. CDR3 loop: CASSLLAGTYEQYF. CDR3 sequence (DNA): TGTGCCAGCAGCTTGCTGGCAGGGACCTACGAGCAGTACTTC.

J is TRBJ2-5 and V is TRBV5-1, with TRBD2 matching over 9 bases. The CDR3 contains 16 residues. CDR1 SGHRS and CDR2 YFSETQ come from the germline V gene. Losses at the gene ends were 4 bases for V and 2 bases for J; bases not matched to a gene: 9. The CDR3 sequence: CASSQIAGAPQETQYF. DNA of the CDR3: TGCGCCAGCAGCCAAATAGCGGGGGCCCCTCAAGAGACCCAGTACTTC.

This clone was seen more than once but under ten times. The J gene is TRBJ2-1, the V gene TRBV28; D gene uncertain. There are 11 residues in the CDR3. Germline-derived CDR1 and CDR2 are MDHEN and SYDVKM. Between the trimmed V and J ends, which lost 4 bases and 6 bases, there was a span of 4 bases. The CDR3 DNA sequence: TGTGCCAGCAGTTCTTTCAATGAGCAGTTCTTC. As protein: CASSSFNEQFF. Combining the CDR3 with reference TRBV28 and TRBJ2-1 gives the whole variable domain DVKVTQSSRYLVKRTGEKVFLECVQDMDHENMFWYRQDPGLGLRLIYFSYDVKMKEKGDIPEGYSVSREKKERFSLILESASTNQTSMYLCASSSFNEQFFGPGTRLTVL.

The V and J genes are TRBV6-5 and TRBJ1-2; 8 positions match TRBD1. The V gene's germline CDR1 is MNHEY and CDR2 SVGAGI. V was clipped by 5 bases and J by 6 bases; unmatched bases: 5. The CDR3 extends over 13 amino acids. The CDR3, as DNA: TGTGCCAGCAGTAGGGACAGGACCAATGGCTACACCTTC. Protein product: CASSRDRTNGYTF.

CDR3 nucleotide sequence: TGTGCCAGCAGTTTATCGGGGGACAGGGGGCGTACAAGCGCTCCTGGGGCCAACGTCCTGACTTTC. Amino acid sequence: CASSLSGDRGRTSAPGANVLTF. This rearrangement joins TRBV27 to TRBJ2-6; the match to TRBD1 covers 12 bases. This CDR3 contains 22 residues. V was pared by 0 bases and J by 2 bases, with 14 bases of the junction left unmatched. CDR1 is MNHEY, CDR2 SMNVEV, per germline (reference sequence).

The chain combines TRBV6-6 with TRBJ1-1; 7 nucleotides match TRBD1. After removal of 6 bases from V and 6 bases from J, the junction contained 13 bases not matched to a gene. From germline, CDR1 is MNHNY and CDR2 SVGAGI (reference sequence). The CDR3 contains 15 residues. The DNA of the CDR3 is TGTGCCAGCAGAAAAGAACGACAGGGACGCTCTGAAGCTTTCTTT. Translated: CASRKERQGRSEAFF.

This clone appeared a single time. The rearrangement uses TRBV11-3 and TRBJ2-1; the D gene is possibly TRBD1 (6 bases). The CDR3 spans 15 residues. Germline CDR1 reads SGHNT; CDR2 reads YENEEA. The V end was cut by 3 bases, the J end by 4 bases, with 13 bases between. The CDR3 region is CASSFRGSGYNEQFF. Written as DNA, the CDR3 is TGTGCCAGCAGCTTCAGGGGTAGTGGGTACAATGAGCAGTTCTTC.

This sequence joins TRBV27 and TRBJ2-2, with 7 positions matching TRBD1. Per germline, CDR1 MNHEY and CDR2 SMNVEV (reference sequence). The CDR3 spans 15 residues. J lost 2 bases, V lost 3 bases, and 3 bases had no gene match. The CDR3 DNA sequence: TGTGCCAGCAGTTTCGGGACAGTTAACACCGGGGAGCTGTTTTTT. Translating gives CASSFGTVNTGELFF.

The CDR3 nucleotides read TGTGCCAGCGTGGCGGAAAACACCGGGGAGCTGTTTTTT. This translates into CASVAENTGELFF. The chain has TRBV9 and TRBJ2-2; unclear D gene. Germline loops: CDR1 SGDLS, CDR2 YYNGEE. Trimming cost V 7 bases and J 2 bases, with 9 bases left between them. The CDR3 totals 13 residues. Together with reference TRBV9 and TRBJ2-2, the CDR3 gives the full variable domain: DSGVTQTPKHLITATGQRVTLRCSPRSGDLSVYWYQQSLDQGLQFLIQYYNGEERAKGNILERFSAQQFPDLHSELNLSSLELGDSALYFCASVAENTGELFFGEGSRLTVL.

This clone was seen a few times. The rearrangement uses TRBV2 and TRBJ1-2; TRBD1 might be the D (6 bases). V was clipped by 7 bases and J by 4 bases, with 16 bases between them. CDR1 is SNHLY and CDR2 is FYNNEI in the germline V gene. The CDR3 has 14 residues. The CDR3 is CASKGSQGAYGYTF. DNA of the CDR3: TGTGCCAGCAAGGGATCACAGGGAGCCTATGGCTACACCTTC.

The chain couples TRBV9 to TRBJ1-2; 8 nucleotides agree with TRBD1. The CDR3 totals 15 residues. The V gene's germline CDR1 is SGDLS and CDR2 YYNGEE. V gave up 3 bases and J gave up 3 bases; unmatched junction bases: 7. CDR3 bases: TGTGCCAGCAGCGCCGCTATACAGGGGGACTATGGCTACACCTTC. As protein: CASSAAIQGDYGYTF.